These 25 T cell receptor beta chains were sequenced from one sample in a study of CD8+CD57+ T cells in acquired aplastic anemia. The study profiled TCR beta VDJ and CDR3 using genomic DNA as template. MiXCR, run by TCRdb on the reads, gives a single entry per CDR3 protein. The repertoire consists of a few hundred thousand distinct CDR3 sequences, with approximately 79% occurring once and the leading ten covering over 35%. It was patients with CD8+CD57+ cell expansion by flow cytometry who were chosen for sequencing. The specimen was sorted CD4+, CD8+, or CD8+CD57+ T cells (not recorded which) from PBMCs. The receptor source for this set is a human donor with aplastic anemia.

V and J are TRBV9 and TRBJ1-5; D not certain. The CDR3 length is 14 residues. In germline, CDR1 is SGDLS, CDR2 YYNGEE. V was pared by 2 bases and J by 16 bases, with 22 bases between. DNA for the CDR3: TGTGCCAGCAGCGTGTGGTCAGATACGCAGTATTTTCATTTT. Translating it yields CASSVWSDTQYFHF.

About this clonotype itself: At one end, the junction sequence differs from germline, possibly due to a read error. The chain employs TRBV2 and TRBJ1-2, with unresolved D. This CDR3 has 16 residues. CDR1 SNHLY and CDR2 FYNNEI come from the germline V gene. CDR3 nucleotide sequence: TGTGCCAGCAGCTTGGAGAGGCCCGGACTCGTATATGGCTACTCCTTC. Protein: CASSLERPGLVYGYSF.

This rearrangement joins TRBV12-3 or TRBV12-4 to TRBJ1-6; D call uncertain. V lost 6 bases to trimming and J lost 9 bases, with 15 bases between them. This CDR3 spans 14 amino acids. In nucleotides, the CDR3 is TGTGCCAGCAGGGAGACGAGAACGTCTTCACCCCTCCACTTT. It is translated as CASRETRTSSPLHF.

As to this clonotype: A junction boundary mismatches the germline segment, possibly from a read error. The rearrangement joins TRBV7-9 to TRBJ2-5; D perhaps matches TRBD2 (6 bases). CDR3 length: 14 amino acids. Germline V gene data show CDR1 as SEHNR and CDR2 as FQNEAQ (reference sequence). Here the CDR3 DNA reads TGTGCCAGCAGCTTTGGCAGCGGCGGGGAGACCGATGACTTC. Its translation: CASSFGSGGETDDF.

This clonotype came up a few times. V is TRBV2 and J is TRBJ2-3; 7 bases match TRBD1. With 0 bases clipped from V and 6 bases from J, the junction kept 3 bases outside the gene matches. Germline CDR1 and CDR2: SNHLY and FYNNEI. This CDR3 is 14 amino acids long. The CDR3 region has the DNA TGTGCCAGCAGTGAAGCAGGCAGGGGGGATACGCAGTATTTT. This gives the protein CASSEAGRGDTQYF.

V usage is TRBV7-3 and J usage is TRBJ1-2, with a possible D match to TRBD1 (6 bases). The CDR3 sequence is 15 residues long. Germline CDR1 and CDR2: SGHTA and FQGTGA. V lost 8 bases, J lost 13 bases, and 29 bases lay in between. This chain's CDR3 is CASSRQANADEHCTF. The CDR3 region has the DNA TGTGCCAGCTCAAGACAGGCCAACGCCGATGAACACTGCACCTTC.

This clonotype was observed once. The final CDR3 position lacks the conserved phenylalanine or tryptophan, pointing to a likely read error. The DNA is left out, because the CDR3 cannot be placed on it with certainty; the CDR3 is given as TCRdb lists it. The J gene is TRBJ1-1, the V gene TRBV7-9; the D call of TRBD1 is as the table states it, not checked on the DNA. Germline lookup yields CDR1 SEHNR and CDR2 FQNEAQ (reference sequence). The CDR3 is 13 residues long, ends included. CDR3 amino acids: CASSLATTGETEA.

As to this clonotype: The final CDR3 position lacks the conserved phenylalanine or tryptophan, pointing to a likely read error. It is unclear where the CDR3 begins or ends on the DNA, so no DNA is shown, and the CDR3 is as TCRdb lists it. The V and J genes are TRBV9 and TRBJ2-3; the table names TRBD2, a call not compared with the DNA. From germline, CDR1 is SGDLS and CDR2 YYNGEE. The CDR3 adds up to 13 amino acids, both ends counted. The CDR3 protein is CASSAGTSGIDTH.

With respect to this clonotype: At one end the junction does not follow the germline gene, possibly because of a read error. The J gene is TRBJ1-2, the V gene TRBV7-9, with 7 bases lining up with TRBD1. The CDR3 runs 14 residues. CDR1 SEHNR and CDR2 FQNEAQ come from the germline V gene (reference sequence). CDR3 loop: CASSQPGQQRSYTF. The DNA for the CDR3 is TGCGCCAGCAGCCAGCCGGGACAGCAGAGAAGCTACACCTTC.

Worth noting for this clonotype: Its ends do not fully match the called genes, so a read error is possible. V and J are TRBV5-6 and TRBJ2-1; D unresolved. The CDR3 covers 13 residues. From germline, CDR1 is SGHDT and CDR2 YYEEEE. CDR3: CASSLVGYNEQSF. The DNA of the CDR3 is TGTGCCAGCAGCTTGGTAGGATACAATGAGCAGTCCTTC. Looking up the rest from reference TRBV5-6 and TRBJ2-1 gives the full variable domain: DAGVTQSPTHLIKTRGQQVTLRCSPKSGHDTVSWYQQALGQGPQFIFQYYEEEERQRGNFPDRFSGHQFPNYSSELNVNALLLGDSALYLCASSLVGYNEQSFGPGTRLTVL.

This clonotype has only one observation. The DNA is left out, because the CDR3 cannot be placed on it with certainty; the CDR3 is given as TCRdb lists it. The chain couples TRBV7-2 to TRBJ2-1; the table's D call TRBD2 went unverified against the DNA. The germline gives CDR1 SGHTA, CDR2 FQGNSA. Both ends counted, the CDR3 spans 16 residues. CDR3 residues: CASSLDTSPLHFGQFF.

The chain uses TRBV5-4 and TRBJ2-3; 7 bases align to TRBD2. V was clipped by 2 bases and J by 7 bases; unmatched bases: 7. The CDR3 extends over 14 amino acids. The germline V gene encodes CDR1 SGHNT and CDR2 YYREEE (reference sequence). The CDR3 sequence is CASSFTSATNTQYF. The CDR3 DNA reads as TGTGCCAGCAGCTTTACTAGCGCAACGAATACGCAGTATTTT.

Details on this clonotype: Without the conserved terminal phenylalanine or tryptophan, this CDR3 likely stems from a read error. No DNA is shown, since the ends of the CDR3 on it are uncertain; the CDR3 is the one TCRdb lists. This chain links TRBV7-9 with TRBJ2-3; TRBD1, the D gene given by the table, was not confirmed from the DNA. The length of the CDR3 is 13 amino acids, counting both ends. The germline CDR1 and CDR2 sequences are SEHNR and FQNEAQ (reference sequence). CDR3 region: CASSEGAGELQFV.

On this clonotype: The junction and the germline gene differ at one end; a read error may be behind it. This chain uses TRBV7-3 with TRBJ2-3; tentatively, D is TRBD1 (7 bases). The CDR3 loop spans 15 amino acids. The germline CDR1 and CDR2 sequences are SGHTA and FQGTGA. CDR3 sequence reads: CASCRGPRGADTRYF. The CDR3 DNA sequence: TGTGCCAGCTGCCGCGGGCCCAGGGGGGCAGATACGCGGTATTTT.

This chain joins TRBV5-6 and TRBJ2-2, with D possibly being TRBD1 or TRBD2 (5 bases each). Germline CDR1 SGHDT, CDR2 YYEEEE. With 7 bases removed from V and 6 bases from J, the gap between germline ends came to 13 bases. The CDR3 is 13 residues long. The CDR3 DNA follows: TGTGCCAGCTTCTTGGGGGACGCCGGGGAGCTGTTTTTT. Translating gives CASFLGDAGELFF.

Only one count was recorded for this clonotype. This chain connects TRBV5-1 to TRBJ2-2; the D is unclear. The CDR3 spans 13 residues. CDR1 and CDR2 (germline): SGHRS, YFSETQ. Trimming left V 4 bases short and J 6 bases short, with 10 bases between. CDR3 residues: CASSTINSGELFF. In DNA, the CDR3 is TGCGCCAGCAGCACTATTAACTCCGGGGAGCTGTTTTTT.

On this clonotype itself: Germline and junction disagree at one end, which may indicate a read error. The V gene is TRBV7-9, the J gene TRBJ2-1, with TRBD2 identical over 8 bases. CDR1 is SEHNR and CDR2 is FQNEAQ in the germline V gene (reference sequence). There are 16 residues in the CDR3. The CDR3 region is CACTLRRGAGGANQFF. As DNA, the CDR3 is TGTGCCTGCACCCTACGAAGAGGCGCGGGGGGCGCCAACCAGTTCTTT.

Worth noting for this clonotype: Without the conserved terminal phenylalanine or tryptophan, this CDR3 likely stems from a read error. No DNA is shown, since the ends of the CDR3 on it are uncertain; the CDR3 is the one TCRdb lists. The CDR3 region is CASSDGDTDKQDP. The chain employs TRBV7-9 and TRBJ2-3. The CDR3 region is 13 residues in length, termini included. Germline loops: CDR1 SEHNR, CDR2 FQNEAQ (reference sequence).

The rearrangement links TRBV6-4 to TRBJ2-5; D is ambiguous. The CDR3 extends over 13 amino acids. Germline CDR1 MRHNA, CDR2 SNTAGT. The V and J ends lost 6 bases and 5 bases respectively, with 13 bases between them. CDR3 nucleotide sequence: TGTGCCAGCAGGACACCTCCAGAGGAGACCCAGTACTTC. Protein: CASRTPPEETQYF.

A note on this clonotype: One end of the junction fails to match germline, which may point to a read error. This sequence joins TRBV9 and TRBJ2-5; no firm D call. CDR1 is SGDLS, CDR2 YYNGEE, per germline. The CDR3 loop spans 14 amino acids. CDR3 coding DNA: TGTGCCACCAGCAGAGGCTCAGACCAAGAGACTTTTGACTTC. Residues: CATSRGSDQETFDF. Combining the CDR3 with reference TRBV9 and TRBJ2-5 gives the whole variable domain DSGVTQTPKHLITATGQRVTLRCSPRSGDLSVYWYQQSLDQGLQFLIQYYNGEERAKGNILERFSAQQFPDLHSELNLSSLELGDSALYFCATSRGSDQETFDFGPGTRLLVL.

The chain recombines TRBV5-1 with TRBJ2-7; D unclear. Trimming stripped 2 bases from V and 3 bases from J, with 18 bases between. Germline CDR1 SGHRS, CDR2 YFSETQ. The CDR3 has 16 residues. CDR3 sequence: CASSLGTEALVYEQYF. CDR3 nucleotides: TGCGCCAGCAGCTTAGGCACTGAAGCTTTGGTCTACGAGCAGTACTTC.

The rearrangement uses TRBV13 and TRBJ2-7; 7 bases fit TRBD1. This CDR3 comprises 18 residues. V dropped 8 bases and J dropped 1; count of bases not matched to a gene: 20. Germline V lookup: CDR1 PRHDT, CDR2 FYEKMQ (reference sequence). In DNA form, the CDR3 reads TGTGCCAGCGGAGGACATCCAGACGGGACAGCCCTTTCCTACGAGCAGTACGTC. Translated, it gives CASGGHPDGTALSYEQYV.

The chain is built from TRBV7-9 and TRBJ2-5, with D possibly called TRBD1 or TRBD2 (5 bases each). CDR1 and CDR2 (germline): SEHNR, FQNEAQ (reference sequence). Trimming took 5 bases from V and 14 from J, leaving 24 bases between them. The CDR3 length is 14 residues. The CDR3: CASSIGGGYGANYF. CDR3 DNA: TGTGCCAGCAGCATAGGCGGCGGCTACGGGGCCAACTACTTC.

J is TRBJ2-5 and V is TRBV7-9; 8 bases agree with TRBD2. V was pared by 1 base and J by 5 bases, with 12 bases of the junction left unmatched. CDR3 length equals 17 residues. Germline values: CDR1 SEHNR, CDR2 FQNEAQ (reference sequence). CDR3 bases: TGTGCCAGCAGCTTAGAAAGACTCGGGGGGGGTTTGGAGACCCAGTACTTC. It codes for CASSLERLGGGLETQYF.

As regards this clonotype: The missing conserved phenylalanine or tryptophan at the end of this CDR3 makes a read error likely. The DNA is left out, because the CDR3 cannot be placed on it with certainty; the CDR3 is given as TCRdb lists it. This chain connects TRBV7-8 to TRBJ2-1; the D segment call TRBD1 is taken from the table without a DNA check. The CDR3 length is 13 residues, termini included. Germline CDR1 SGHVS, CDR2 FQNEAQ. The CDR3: CASSDEADEAALS.